This is a list of T cell receptor beta chains from one sample in a study of response to subunit inactivated influenza vaccine. From the RT-PCR reads, TCRdb called clonotypes with MiXCR, one entry per CDR3 protein. The data show some 570,000 distinct CDR3 sequences, roughly 12% seen once. The same specimen was also included in a second study, on T cells expressing NK-cell markers.

The source was PBMCs from blood, collected on the day of vaccination. Source of these receptors: a man aged 50-59 years who received an inactivated influenza vaccine. Each CDR3 is given with its conserved first and last residue. The D gene is left open where the match is weak. Size values are once, few and many counts, or a class for expanded clones, and some rows have none.

clone_size d_call j_call v_call cdr3_nt cdr3_aa
few . TRBJ1-5 TRBV12-3/TRBV12-4 TGTGCCAGCAGTTTGCTAGCCTATAGCAATCAGCCCCAGCATTTT CASSLLAYSNQPQHF
. . TRBJ2-1 TRBV2 TGTGCCAGCAGCGGCGGAAAATACAATGAGCAGTTCTTC CASSGGKYNEQFF
many TRBD2 TRBJ2-3 TRBV18 TGTGCCAGCTCACCCCGGCGGGAGGCCCCCACAGATACGCAGTATTTT CASSPRREAPTDTQYF
many . TRBJ2-1 TRBV15 TGTGCCACCAGCAGAGATGGAAGGGGCGCCTACAATGAGCAGTTCTTC CATSRDGRGAYNEQFF
. . TRBJ1-1 TRBV18 TGTGCCAGCTCAGCTCGAGTGGTGGGCACTGAAGCTTTCTTT CASSARVVGTEAFF
. . TRBJ2-5 TRBV29-1 TGCAGCGTCGGTGCAGGGGGGATGGAGACCCAGTACTTC CSVGAGGMETQYF
few . TRBJ1-1 TRBV10-2 TGCGCCAGCACATTATCCAGGGTGGACGCTGAAGCTTTCTTT CASTLSRVDAEAFF
few TRBD1 TRBJ1-6 TRBV7-9 TGTGCCAGCAGCCCAAGGACAGGGGCTAATTCACCCCTCCACTTT CASSPRTGANSPLHF
. . TRBJ2-2 TRBV19 TGTGCCAGTAGTACTGACTACACCGGGGAGCTGTTTTTT CASSTDYTGELFF
few . TRBJ2-1 TRBV14 TGTGCCAGCAGCCCCCTACGGGAGCCCACCTACAATGAGCAGTTCTTC CASSPLREPTYNEQFF
few TRBD1 TRBJ2-5 TRBV4-3 TGCGCCAGCAGCCAAGAGAGGTTCGGAGACAGGGCGCGACAAGAGACCCAGTACTTC CASSQERFGDRARQETQYF
. TRBD1 TRBJ1-4 TRBV5-1 TGCGCCAGCAGCTTGGAGACAGGGCGTGAAAAACTGTTTTTT CASSLETGREKLFF
few . TRBJ1-6 TRBV12-3/TRBV12-4 TGTGCCAGCAGTTCGGGATTGGGGGCCCTCCACTTT CASSSGLGALHF
few TRBD2 TRBJ2-3 TRBV12-3/TRBV12-4 TGTGCCAGCACCCCCGGGACTATCACAGATACGCAGTATTTT CASTPGTITDTQYF
. . TRBJ2-1 TRBV20-1 TGCAGTGCTAGATTGTCCTACAATGAGCAGTTCTTC CSARLSYNEQFF
. . TRBJ2-2 TRBV25-1 TGTGCCAGCAGTGAATATCGGCCCAGCGGGGAGCTGTTTTTT CASSEYRPSGELFF